This T cell receptor beta chain was captured in a study of blood T cell repertoires in COVID-19. As for the study in general: Samples of COVID-19 (acute and convalescent) were obtained from the United States, Italy and Spain.

In the source study's methods: The assay estimated nucleated cells by amplifying reference gene primers. Produced via immunoSEQ multiplex PCR; TCRdb's table is partial and in-frame only. The V and J calls and clone size are taken from that table; D and trimming were inferred from the DNA. This sample has 160,000 or so clones; about 90% occur once, and the top ten carry around 3%. The sample comprised peripheral blood. This sequence was found in a man between 60 and 75 years old with acute or convalescent COVID-19.

CDR3 nucleotide sequence: TGTGCCAGCAGCCAAATGGGGCGGTCCGCAACTAATGAAAAACTGTTTTTT. Translating gives CASSQMGRSATNEKLFF. The rearrangement uses TRBV4-2 and TRBJ1-4; D perhaps matches TRBD1 (5 bases). The V and J ends lost 2 bases and 0 bases respectively, with 13 bases between them. CDR3 length: 17 residues. In germline, CDR1 is LGHNA, CDR2 YNFKEQ.